This T cell receptor beta chain was found in a study of Siglec-9 on CD8 T cells in melanoma (dated 2019 in TCRdb). With regard to the full study: The study investigated Siglec-9 expression on CD8+ T cells and the role of Siglec-9 in regulating T cells in the melanoma tumor microenvironment. What the research found in general, with its limitations: According to the reported findings, Siglec-9 marked and regulated a subset of effector memory CD8+ T cells that seemed to build up inside melanoma tumors.

The library was built by means of the immunoSEQ multiplex PCR assay. The table was pulled from immuneACCESS by TCRdb, which kept in-frame rearrangements only. Such tables lose some clones; where checked, under half of the loss comes from unresolved V genes, and the rest has no known cause. In this sample the table shows 36,000 or so clones, roughly 80% of which occur a single time. About 1.8% of the sample goes to the ten largest clones. Notes on this clone: Its binding antigen is unknown. Base quality data are lacking; no much larger clone is found one base away.

The germline V gene provides CDR1 MRHNA and CDR2 SNTAGT. V is clipped by 3 bases and J by 1 base, and the sequence between their germline boundaries is 11 bases long. From the cysteine up to the phenylalanine, the CDR3 has a length of 15 residues. Only CDR3 DNA remains: 45 bases, in frame from the first base. The TCR comes from a human donor in good health. The sequenced material came from Siglec-9- CD8+ T cells sorted from blood. This specimen's cell subset or site label, interpreted: CD8 T cells lacking Siglec-9. The chain joins TRBV6-4 to TRBJ2-3; TRBD1 is a weak D gene call, 6 bases matching. The encoded CDR3 is CASSEQQGGTDTQYF. The DNA sequence is TGTGCCAGCAGTGAACAACAGGGAGGCACAGATACGCAGTATTTT.